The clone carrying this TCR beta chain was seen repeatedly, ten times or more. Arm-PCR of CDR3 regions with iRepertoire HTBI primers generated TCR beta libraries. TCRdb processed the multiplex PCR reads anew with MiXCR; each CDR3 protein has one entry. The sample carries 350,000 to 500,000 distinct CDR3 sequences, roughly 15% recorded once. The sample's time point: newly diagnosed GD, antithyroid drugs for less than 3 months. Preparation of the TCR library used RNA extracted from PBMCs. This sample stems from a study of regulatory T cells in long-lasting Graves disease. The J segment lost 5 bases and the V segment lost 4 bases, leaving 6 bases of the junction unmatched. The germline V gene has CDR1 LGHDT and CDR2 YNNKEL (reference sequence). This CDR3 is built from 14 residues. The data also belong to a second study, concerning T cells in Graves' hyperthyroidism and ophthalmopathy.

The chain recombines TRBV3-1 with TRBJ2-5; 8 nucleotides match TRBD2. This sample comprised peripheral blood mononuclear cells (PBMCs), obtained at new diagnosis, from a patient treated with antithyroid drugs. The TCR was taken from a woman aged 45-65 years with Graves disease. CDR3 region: CASSPRTSWETQYF. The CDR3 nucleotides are TGTGCCAGCAGCCCCCGGACTAGCTGGGAGACCCAGTACTTC.